The sequence of this TCR beta chain was determined in a study of OX40 agonist ivuxolimab in advanced cancers. Background on the study: Patients received ivuxolimab, an agonistic anti-OX40 (CD134) antibody. The patients received ivuxolimab by intravenous route every 2 weeks at 0.01 to 10 mg/kg.

Sequencing used immunoSEQ multiplex PCR; TCRdb keeps in-frame clones, though not all of them. Of 57,000 or so clones detected, 80% to 85% appear once; the ten largest clones hold roughly 3.2%. The V and J ends lost 2 bases and 0 bases respectively, with 11 bases between them. The CDR3 runs to 16 residues. The germline gives CDR1 MDHEN, CDR2 SYDVKM. Patients were ruled out by autoimmune disease history or systemic immunosuppression. The sequence was collected from an adult with an advanced solid tumor such as melanoma, head and neck, liver or kidney cancer. This chain joins TRBV28 and TRBJ1-3, with no clear D. The specimen was CD4+ or CD8+ T cells sorted from blood, collected in a trial of the OX40 agonist ivuxolimab. CDR3 loop: CASSLGASHSGNTIYF. CDR3 DNA sequence: TGTGCCAGCAGTTTAGGAGCGTCCCACTCTGGAAACACCATATATTTT.